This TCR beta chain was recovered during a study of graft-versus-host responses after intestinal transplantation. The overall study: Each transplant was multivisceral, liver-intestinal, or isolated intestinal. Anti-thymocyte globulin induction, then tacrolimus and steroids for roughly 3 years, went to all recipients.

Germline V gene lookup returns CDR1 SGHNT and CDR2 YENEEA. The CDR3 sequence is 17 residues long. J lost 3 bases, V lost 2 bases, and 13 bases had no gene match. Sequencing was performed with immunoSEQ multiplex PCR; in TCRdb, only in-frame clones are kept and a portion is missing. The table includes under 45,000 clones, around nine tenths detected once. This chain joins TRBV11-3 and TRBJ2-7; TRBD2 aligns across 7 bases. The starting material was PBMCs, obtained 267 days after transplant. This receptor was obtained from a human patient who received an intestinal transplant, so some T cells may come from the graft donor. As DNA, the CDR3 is TGTGCCAGCAGCTTACCCCTCGGACTAGGAGTGAACTACGAGCAGTACTTC. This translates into CASSLPLGLGVNYEQYF. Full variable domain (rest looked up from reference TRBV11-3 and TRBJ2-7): EAGVVQSPRYKIIEKKQPVAFWCNPISGHNTLYWYLQNLGQGPELLIRYENEEAVDDSQLPKDRFSAERLKGVDSTLKIQPAELGDSAVYLCASSLPLGLGVNYEQYFGPGTRLTVT.